This TCR beta chain appears in the sequencing data of a study of T cells in Graves' hyperthyroidism and ophthalmopathy. Amplified TCR beta CDR3 regions derived from RNA transcripts. A set of HTBI primers served as the primers for a first-round RT-PCR of the TCR CDR3. Each CDR3 protein gets one entry after TCRdb re-called the multiplex PCR reads with MiXCR. The data contain around 720,000 distinct CDR3 sequences, approximately 40% of them singletons. In this sample, this clonotype turned up a few times. The junction shows a germline mismatch at one end, possibly a read error. Germline lookup yields CDR1 SSHAT and CDR2 FNYEAQ (reference sequence). The CDR3 is 14 amino acids. Not enrolled were patients with uncontrolled infection, other autoimmune disease, pregnancy or lactation. Fresh peripheral blood, roughly 10 ml, was the source of the PBMCs.

The TCR originated in a middle-aged woman with Graves' hyperthyroidism. Specimen: blood. The gene calls are TRBV7-7 and TRBJ2-7, with TRBD1 identical over 7 bases. CDR3 in DNA: TGTGCTAGCAGCTTCAGACAGGGATACTACGAGCAGTACTTC. Protein product: CASSFRQGYYEQYF.